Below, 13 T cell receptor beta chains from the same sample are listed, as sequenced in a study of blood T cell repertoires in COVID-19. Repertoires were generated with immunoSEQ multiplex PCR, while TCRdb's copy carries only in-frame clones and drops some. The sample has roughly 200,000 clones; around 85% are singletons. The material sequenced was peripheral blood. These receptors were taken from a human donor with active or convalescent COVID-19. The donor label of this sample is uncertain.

CDR3 nucleotides: TGCGCCAGCAGCACGGGCCTAGCGGATGAGCAGTTCTTC. Residues: CASSTGLADEQFF. The chain has TRBV5-1 and TRBJ2-1; 7 nucleotides align to TRBD2. The CDR3 consists of 13 residues. Germline CDR1 is SGHRS and CDR2 is YFSETQ. With 4 bases clipped from V and 8 bases from J, the junction kept 6 bases outside the gene matches.

The CDR3 reads CASSLPASGGSNYNEQFF. CDR3 nucleotide sequence: TGTGCCAGCAGCTTGCCTGCTAGCGGGGGGTCTAACTACAATGAGCAGTTCTTC. The chain recombines TRBV5-6 with TRBJ2-1; 11 bases fit TRBD2. V lost 1 base to trimming and J lost 3 bases; unmatched junction nucleotides: 9. The CDR3 extends over 18 amino acids. The germline gives CDR1 SGHDT, CDR2 YYEEEE.

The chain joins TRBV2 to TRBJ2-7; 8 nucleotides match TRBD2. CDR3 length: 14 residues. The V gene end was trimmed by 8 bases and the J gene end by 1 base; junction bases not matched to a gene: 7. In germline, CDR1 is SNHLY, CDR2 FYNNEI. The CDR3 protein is CASGERGTSYEQYF. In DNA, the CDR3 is TGTGCCAGCGGCGAGCGGGGGACATCCTACGAGCAGTACTTC.

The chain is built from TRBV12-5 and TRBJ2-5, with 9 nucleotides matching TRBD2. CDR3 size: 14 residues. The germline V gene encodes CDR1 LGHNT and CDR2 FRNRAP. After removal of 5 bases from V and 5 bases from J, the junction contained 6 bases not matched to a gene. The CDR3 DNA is TGTGCTAGTGGTAATAGCGGGGGATTTGAGACCCAGTACTTC. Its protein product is CASGNSGGFETQYF.

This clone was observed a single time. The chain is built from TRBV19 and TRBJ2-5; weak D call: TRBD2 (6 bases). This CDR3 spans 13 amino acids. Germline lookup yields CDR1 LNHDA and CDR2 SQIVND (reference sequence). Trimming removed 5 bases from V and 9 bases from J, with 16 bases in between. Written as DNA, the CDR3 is TGTGCCAGTAGTCCCTACATCCCGGGGGCCCAGTACTTC. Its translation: CASSPYIPGAQYF.

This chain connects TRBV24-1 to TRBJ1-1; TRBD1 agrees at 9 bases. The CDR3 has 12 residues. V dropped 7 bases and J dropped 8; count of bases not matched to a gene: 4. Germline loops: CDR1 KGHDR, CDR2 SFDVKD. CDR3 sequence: CATRADRGEAFF. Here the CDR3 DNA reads TGTGCCACCAGGGCAGACAGGGGGGAAGCTTTCTTT.

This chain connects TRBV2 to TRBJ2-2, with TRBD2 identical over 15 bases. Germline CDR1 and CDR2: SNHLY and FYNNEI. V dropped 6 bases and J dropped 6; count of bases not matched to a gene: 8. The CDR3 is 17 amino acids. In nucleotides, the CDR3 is TGTGCCAGCAGACTAGGACTAGCGGGGGGGCCATCCGGGGAGCTGTTTTTT. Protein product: CASRLGLAGGPSGELFF.

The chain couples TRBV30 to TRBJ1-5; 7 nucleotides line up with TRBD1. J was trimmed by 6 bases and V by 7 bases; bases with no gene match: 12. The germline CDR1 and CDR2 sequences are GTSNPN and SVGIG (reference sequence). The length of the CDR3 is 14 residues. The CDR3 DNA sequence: TGTGCCTCGTCGGGGGCGGCAGGGGGTCAGCCCCAGCATTTT. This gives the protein CASSGAAGGQPQHF.

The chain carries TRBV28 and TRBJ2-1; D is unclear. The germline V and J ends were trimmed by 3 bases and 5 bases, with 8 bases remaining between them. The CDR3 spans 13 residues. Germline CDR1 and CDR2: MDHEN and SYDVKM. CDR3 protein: CASSFRWDNEQFF. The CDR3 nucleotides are TGTGCCAGCAGTTTCAGGTGGGACAATGAGCAGTTCTTC.

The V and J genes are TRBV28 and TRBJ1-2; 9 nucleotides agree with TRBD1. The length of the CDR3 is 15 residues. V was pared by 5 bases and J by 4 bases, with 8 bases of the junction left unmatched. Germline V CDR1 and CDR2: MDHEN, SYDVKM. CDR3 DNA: TGTGCCAGCAGTGTATCGACAGGGGGAACCTATGGCTACACCTTC. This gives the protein CASSVSTGGTYGYTF.

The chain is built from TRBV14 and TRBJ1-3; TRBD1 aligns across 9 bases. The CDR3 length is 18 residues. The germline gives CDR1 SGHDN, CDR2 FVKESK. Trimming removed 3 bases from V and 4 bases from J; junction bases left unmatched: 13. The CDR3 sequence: CASSHRQQSGTGGNTIYF. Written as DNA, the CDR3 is TGTGCCAGCAGCCATAGACAACAATCCGGGACAGGGGGAAACACCATATATTTT. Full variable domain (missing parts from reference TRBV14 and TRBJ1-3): EAGVTQFPSHSVIEKGQTVTLRCDPISGHDNLYWYRRVMGKEIKFLLHFVKESKQDESGMPNNRFLAERTGGTYSTLKVQPAELEDSGVYFCASSHRQQSGTGGNTIYFGEGSWLTVV.

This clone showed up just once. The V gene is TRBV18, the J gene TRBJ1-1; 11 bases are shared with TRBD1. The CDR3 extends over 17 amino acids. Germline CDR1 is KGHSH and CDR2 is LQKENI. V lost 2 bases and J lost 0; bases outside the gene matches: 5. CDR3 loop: CASSPGTGGMVNTEAFF. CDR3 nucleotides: TGTGCCAGCTCACCAGGGACAGGGGGGATGGTGAACACTGAAGCTTTCTTT. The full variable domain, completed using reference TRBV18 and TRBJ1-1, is NAGVMQNPRHLVRRRGQEARLRCSPMKGHSHVYWYRQLPEEGLKFMVYLQKENIIDESGMPKERFSAEFPKEGPSILRIQQVVRGDSAAYFCASSPGTGGMVNTEAFFGQGTRLTVV.

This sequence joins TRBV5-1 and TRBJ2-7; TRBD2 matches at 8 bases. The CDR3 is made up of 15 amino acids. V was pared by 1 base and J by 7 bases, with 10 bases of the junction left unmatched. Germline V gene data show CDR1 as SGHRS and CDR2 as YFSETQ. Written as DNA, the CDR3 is TGCGCCAGCAGCTTGCGTCCAGCGGGGGAGGGAGAGCAGTACTTC. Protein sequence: CASSLRPAGEGEQYF.